This TCR beta chain comes out of a study of T cells in pancreatic ductal adenocarcinoma. Study observations and caveats: Unique clonotypes were 7 to 9-fold more numerous in blood than in tumor.

Selected pancreatic ductal adenocarcinoma patients had undergone surgery without neoadjuvant therapy. On this clone itself: The antigen is not known.

TCRdb keeps only in-frame clones here, not all; method: immunoSEQ multiplex PCR. Of about 100,000 clones detected, roughly 96% appear once; the ten largest clones hold roughly 3.1%. Trimming took 3 bases from V and 4 from J, leaving 5 bases between them. The CDR3 length is 12 residues. The germline V gene encodes CDR1 LGHNA and CDR2 YNFKEQ. This clonotype was obtained from a human donor with pancreatic ductal adenocarcinoma. The material sequenced was PBMCs. The chain has TRBV4-2 and TRBJ2-3; D is uncertain. The CDR3 DNA reads as TGTGCCAGCAGCCAGTCCGCAGATACGCAGTATTTT. Translation gives CASSQSADTQYF.